The 8 T cell receptor beta chains listed next were all sequenced from one sample in a study of T cell responses to AZD1222 COVID-19 vaccine. Here immunoSEQ multiplex PCR was the method, and the copy in TCRdb shows in-frame clones only, minus some. The sample lists some 150,000 clones; approximately 85% were seen once. The sequencing used peripheral blood, collected on day 0 of AZD1222 vaccination. All receptors come from an adult in good health.

This clone appeared a single time. The rearrangement uses TRBV19 and TRBJ2-2, with D possibly being TRBD1 or TRBD2 (5 bases each). The V end lost 2 bases, the J end lost 0 bases, and 13 bases lay between the germline ends. The CDR3 contains 17 residues. Per the germline V gene, CDR1 is LNHDA and CDR2 is SQIVND (reference sequence). The CDR3 reads CASSIWDALSNTGELFF. The CDR3 DNA reads as TGTGCCAGTAGTATATGGGACGCCTTATCGAACACCGGGGAGCTGTTTTTT.

The chain carries TRBV6-2 or TRBV6-3 and TRBJ1-1; D is unresolved. CDR1 and CDR2 (germline): MNHEY, SVGEGT. The CDR3 is 12 amino acids. V dropped 2 bases and J dropped 7 bases, with 8 bases sitting between them. DNA for the CDR3: TGTGCCAGCAGTTACCCCGCGGGTGAAGCTTTCTTT. Amino acids: CASSYPAGEAFF.

This sequence joins TRBV19 and TRBJ2-7; D is ambiguous. Germline V gene sequence: CDR1 LNHDA, CDR2 SQIVND (reference sequence). V shed 2 bases and J shed 6 bases, with 14 bases lying between them. This CDR3 contains 14 residues. For the CDR3, the DNA is TGTGCCAGTAGTATAAAAGGGTCCGCAGGCGAGCAGTACTTC. It yields the protein CASSIKGSAGEQYF.

This clone was seen just once. The CDR3 reads CASSTRDGYNEQFF. CDR3 in DNA: TGTGCCAGCAGCACCCGGGACGGCTACAATGAGCAGTTCTTC. The chain links TRBV5-4 to TRBJ2-1; either TRBD1 or TRBD2 may supply D (5 bases each). The CDR3 loop spans 14 amino acids. Germline CDR1 is SGHNT and CDR2 is YYREEE (reference sequence). The V gene lost 4 bases and the J gene lost 3 bases, with 11 bases spanning the gap.

The genes are TRBV5-1 and TRBJ2-3; the match to TRBD2 covers 7 bases. The CDR3 spans 16 residues. Per the germline V gene, CDR1 is SGHRS and CDR2 is YFSETQ. J was trimmed by 2 bases and V by 0 bases; bases with no gene match: 6. CDR3 protein: CASSLDASGTTDTQYF. CDR3 in DNA: TGCGCCAGCAGCTTGGATGCTAGCGGAACCACAGATACGCAGTATTTT. The full variable domain, in which reference TRBV5-1 and TRBJ2-3 provide the parts outside the CDR3, is KAGVTQTPRYLIKTRGQQVTLSCSPISGHRSVSWYQQTPGQGLQFLFEYFSETQRNKGNFPGRFSGRQFSNSRSEMNVSTLELGDSALYLCASSLDASGTTDTQYFGPGTRLTVL.

The chain carries TRBV3-1 (or the pseudogene TRBV3-2) and TRBJ1-2; D may be TRBD1 (5 bases). V was shortened by 3 bases and J by 8 bases, with 13 bases between the two germline ends. Germline V CDR1 and CDR2: LGHDT, YNNKEL (reference sequence). The CDR3 has 13 amino acids. CDR3 in amino acids: CASSQDNVRGYTF. Written as DNA, the CDR3 is TGTGCCAGCAGCCAGGACAACGTACGGGGCTACACCTTC.

The V gene is TRBV9, the J gene TRBJ1-2, with 7 bases lining up with TRBD1. J gave up 2 bases and V 3 bases, and 13 bases lay outside the gene matches. Germline V gene data show CDR1 as SGDLS and CDR2 as YYNGEE. The CDR3 spans 17 residues. The CDR3 DNA reads as TGTGCCAGCAGCGACCCGGCCGGGACAGCCCGAAACTATGGCTACACCTTC. As protein: CASSDPAGTARNYGYTF. The full variable domain, completed using reference TRBV9 and TRBJ1-2, is DSGVTQTPKHLITATGQRVTLRCSPRSGDLSVYWYQQSLDQGLQFLIQYYNGEERAKGNILERFSAQQFPDLHSELNLSSLELGDSALYFCASSDPAGTARNYGYTFGSGTRLTVV.

V usage is TRBV12-3 or TRBV12-4 and J usage is TRBJ1-5; maybe TRBD1 (5 bases). The CDR3 is 13 residues long. V lost 7 bases and J 15 bases, leaving 22 bases between the germline ends. The CDR3 reads CASTVQDDKGWHF. The CDR3 nucleotides read TGTGCCAGCACAGTACAGGATGATAAGGGGTGGCATTTT.